This T cell receptor beta chain originates from a study of T cell repertoires in cytomegalovirus infection. Across the whole study: Shared public TCR beta signatures pointed to both CMV infection and a matching HLA type.

A word on this clonotype: Its antigen is not identified.

Study results and caveats: Summed frequency of shared TCR beta families picked out CMV carriers who also had the relevant HLA. There were HLA-C-restricted CMV-specific TCR beta clonotypes dominating the ex vivo response.

Germline CDR1 SGHDT, CDR2 YYEEEE. The CDR3 has 13 residues. Trimming removed 4 bases from V and 6 bases from J; junction bases left unmatched: 3. TCRdb used MiXCR to reprocess the reads, holding one entry per CDR3 protein. The data show over 150,000 distinct CDR3 sequences, about 18% seen once. The clonotype comes from a human donor in good health (CMV status not recorded). Some clones in this sample may be carry-over from other donors' samples. This chain joins TRBV5-6 and TRBJ2-3; 9 bases map to TRBD1. Source material: CD8+ T cells from PBMCs. CDR3 bases: TGTGCCAGCAGCGCTACAGGGGGCGATACGCAGTATTTT. It codes for CASSATGGDTQYF.